This T cell receptor (beta chain) is drawn from a study of shared clonotypes between healthy human individuals. Overall study context: CD8 memory received one plate per donor, CD8 naive two, CD4 memory three and CD4 naive three. Notes on the study in general: A small donor pool kept down the genetic and exposure-history diversity that was represented. It was expected that sequencing depth would affect clonotype sharing among donors.

Selected positively for CCR7 and CD45RO-negative, naive CD8 cells excluded terminally differentiated effector memory CD45RA+ cells. A single count supports this clone. Its target is unknown. TCRdb's copy holds only in-frame clones and misses some; the assay was immunoSEQ multiplex PCR. The sample holds under 850,000 clones, 90% to 95% seen once. The origin of this receptor is a man aged 25 to 40 in good health. Sequenced: naive CD8+ T cells sorted from blood.

The CDR3 bases are TGTGCCAGCAGGTCACAGGGGAGCACAGATACGCAGTATTTT. It encodes CASRSQGSTDTQYF. The chain uses TRBV6-5 and TRBJ2-3, with TRBD1 identical over 7 bases. The ends lost 6 bases at V and 0 bases at J; junction bases unmatched: 3. The CDR3 spans 14 residues. Per the germline V gene, CDR1 is MNHEY and CDR2 is SVGAGI.